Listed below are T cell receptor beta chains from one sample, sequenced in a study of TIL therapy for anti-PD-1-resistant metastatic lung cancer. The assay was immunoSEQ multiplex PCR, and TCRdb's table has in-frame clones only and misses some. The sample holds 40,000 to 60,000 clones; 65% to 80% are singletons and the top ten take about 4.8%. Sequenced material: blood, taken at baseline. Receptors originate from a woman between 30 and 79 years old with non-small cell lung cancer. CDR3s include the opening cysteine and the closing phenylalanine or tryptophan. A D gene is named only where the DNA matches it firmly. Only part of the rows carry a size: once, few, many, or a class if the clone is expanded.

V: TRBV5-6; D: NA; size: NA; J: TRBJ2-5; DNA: TGTGCCAGCAGCTTGGCGCAAGAGACCCAGTACTTC; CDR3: CASSLAQETQYF
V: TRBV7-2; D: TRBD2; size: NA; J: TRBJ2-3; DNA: TGTGCCAGCAGTTCAGCGGGGGGGCCAGATACGCAGTATTTT; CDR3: CASSSAGGPDTQYF
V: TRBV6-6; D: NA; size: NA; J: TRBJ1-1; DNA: TGTGCCAGCGGTGCGGGCAAGAACACTGAAGCTTTCTTT; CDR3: CASGAGKNTEAFF
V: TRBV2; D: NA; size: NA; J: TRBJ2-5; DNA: TGTGCCAGCAGTGTGCGAGGAGCGACCCAGTACTTC; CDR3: CASSVRGATQYF
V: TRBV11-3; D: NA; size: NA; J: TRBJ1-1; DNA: TGTGCCAGCAGTTTTACTCAGAACACTGAAGCTTTCTTT; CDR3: CASSFTQNTEAFF
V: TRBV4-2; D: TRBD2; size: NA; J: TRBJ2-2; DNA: TGTGCCAGCAGCCAATCTAGCGGGGGGGCCCCCGGGGAGCTGTTTTTT; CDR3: CASSQSSGGAPGELFF
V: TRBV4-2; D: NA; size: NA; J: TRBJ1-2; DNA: TGTGCCAGCAGCCAAGAGGCAGGCGGAACCTATGGCTACACCTTC; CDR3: CASSQEAGGTYGYTF
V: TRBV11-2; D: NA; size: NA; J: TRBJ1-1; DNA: TGTGCCAGCAGCTCCAACAGCGATACTGAAGCTTTCTTT; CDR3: CASSSNSDTEAFF
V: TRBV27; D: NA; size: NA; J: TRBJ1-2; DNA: TGTGCCAGCAGTCGAACCACAGGGTTCTCCTATGGCTACACCTTC; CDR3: CASSRTTGFSYGYTF
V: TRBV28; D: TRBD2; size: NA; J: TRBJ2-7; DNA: TGTGCCAGCAGTTCCCTAGCGGAAGGAAGATCCTACGAGCAGTACTTC; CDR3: CASSSLAEGRSYEQYF
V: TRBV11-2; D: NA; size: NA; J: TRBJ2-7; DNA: TGTGCCAGCAGCTTAGGAACGGCCCCTCCTGACGAGCAGTACTTC; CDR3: CASSLGTAPPDEQYF
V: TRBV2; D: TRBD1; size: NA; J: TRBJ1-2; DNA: TGTGCCAGCAGATGGACAGGGATAACCTATGGCTACACCTTC; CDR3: CASRWTGITYGYTF
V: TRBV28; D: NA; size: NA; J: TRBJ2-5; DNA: TGTGCCAGCAGTCAACAGGGTGAGACCCAGTACTTC; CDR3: CASSQQGETQYF
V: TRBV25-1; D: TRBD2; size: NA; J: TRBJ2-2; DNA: TGTGCCAGCAGTGAATGGGGGGGAACCGGGGAGCTGTTTTTT; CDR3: CASSEWGGTGELFF
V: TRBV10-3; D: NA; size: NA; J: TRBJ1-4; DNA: TGTGCCAGCAGGCCCGGACTCATCGCCGATGAAAAACTGTTTTTT; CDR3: CASRPGLIADEKLFF
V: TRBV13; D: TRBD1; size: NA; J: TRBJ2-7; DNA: TGTGCCAGCAGCTTCCCACAGGGGGGCTCTGGGGAGCAGTACTTC; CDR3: CASSFPQGGSGEQYF
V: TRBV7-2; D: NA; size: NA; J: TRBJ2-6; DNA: TGTGCCAGCAGCTTAAGGGGAACCGGGGCCAACGTCCTGACTTTC; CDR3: CASSLRGTGANVLTF
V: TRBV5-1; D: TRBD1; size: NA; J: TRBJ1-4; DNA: TGCGCCAGCAGCTTAGGGACAGGGGATGAAAAACTGTTTTTT; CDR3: CASSLGTGDEKLFF
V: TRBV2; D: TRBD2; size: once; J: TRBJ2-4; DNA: TGTGCCAGCAGTGAGGGCGGGGGGACCAAAAACATTCAGTACTTC; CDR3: CASSEGGGTKNIQYF
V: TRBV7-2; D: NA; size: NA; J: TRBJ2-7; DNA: TGTGCCAGCAGCTTATCGAGTGGGGGGCCCGCTAGCGAGCAGTACTTC; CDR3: CASSLSSGGPASEQYF
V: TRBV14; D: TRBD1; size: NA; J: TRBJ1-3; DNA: TGTGCCAGCAGCCCGTACGGACAGGGAACTGGAAACACCATATATTTT; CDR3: CASSPYGQGTGNTIYF
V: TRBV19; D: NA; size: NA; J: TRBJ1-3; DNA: TGTGCCAGTAGTATAGTAACGGACTCTGGAAACACCATATATTTT; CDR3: CASSIVTDSGNTIYF
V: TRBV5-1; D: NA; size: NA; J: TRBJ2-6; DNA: TGCGCCAGCACTACAGGGTCGGGGGCCAACGTCCTGACTTTC; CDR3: CASTTGSGANVLTF
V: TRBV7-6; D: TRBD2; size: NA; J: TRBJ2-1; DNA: TGTGCCAGCGGTCCTAGCGGGATTATCGATGAGCAGTTCTTC; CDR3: CASGPSGIIDEQFF
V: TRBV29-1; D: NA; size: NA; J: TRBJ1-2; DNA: TGCAGCGTTGATGGGGACTATGGCTACACCTTC; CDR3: CSVDGDYGYTF
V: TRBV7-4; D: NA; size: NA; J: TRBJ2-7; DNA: TGTGCCAGCAGCTTAGAGCCGGGGTGGGGCGAGCAGTACTTC; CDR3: CASSLEPGWGEQYF
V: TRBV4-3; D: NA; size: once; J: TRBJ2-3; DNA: TGCGCCAGCAGCCAAGGGGGGGTAGAAGATACGCAGTATTTT; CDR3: CASSQGGVEDTQYF
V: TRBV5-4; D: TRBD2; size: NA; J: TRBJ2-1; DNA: TGTGCCAGCAGTCTCGGGACTAGCGGGAGGGGTCGTGAGCAGTTCTTC; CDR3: CASSLGTSGRGREQFF
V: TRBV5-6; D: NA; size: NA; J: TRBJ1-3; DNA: TGTGCCAGCAGCTTGGGGGGCCTCTCTGGAAACACCATATATTTT; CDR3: CASSLGGLSGNTIYF
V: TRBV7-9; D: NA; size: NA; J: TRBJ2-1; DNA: TGTGCCAGCAGCTTAGTCTTCTACAATGAGCAGTTCTTC; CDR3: CASSLVFYNEQFF
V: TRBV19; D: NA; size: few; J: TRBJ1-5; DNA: TGTGCCAGTAGTGTCCGCTTAACCCAGCCCCAGCATTTT; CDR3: CASSVRLTQPQHF
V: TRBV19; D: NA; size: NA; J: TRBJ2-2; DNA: TGTGCCAGTAAAAAGGGAAACACCGGGGAGCTGTTTTTT; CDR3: CASKKGNTGELFF
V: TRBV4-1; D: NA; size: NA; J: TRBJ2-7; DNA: TGCGCCAGCAGCCAAGGGGCAGAATACTACGAGCAGTACTTC; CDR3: CASSQGAEYYEQYF
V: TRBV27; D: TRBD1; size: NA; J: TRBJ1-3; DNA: TGTGCCAGCGGCGCCGGGACAGCGGGAAACACCATATATTTT; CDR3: CASGAGTAGNTIYF
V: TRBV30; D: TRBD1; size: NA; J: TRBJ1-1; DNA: TGTGCCTGGAGTGTACAGGGGGTGGAAGCTTTCTTT; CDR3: CAWSVQGVEAFF
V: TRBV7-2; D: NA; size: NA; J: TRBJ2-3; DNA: TGTGCCAGCAGCCTCCAGGGGCGCACAGATACGCAGTATTTT; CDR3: CASSLQGRTDTQYF
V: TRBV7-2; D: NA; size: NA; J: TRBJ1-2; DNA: TGTGCCAGCAGCTTAGCCCACACGAACTATGGCTACACCTTC; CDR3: CASSLAHTNYGYTF
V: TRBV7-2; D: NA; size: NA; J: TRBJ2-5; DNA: TGTGCCAGCAGTAATGAGAGGGGGGCGGAGACCCAGTACTTC; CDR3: CASSNERGAETQYF
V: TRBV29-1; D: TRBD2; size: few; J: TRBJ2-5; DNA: TGCAGCGGATTTTCTAGCGGGAGGGGGAAGACCCAGTACTTC; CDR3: CSGFSSGRGKTQYF
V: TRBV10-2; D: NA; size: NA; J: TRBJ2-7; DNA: TGCGCCAGCAGCCGACAGGTTTACTACGAGCAGTACTTC; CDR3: CASSRQVYYEQYF
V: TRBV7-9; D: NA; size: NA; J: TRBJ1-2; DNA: TGTGCCAGCAGCTCGATACAGGGCGAGGATGGCTACACCTTC; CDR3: CASSSIQGEDGYTF
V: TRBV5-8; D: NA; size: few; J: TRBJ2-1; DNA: TGTGCCAGCAGCCCGAGGGTAGGGAAAGGTTACAATGAGCAGTTCTTC; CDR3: CASSPRVGKGYNEQFF
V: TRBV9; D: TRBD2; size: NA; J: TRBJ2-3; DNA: TGTGCCAGCAGCGCGCTAGCGGGGGGGCCAGGGGATACGCAGTATTTT; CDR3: CASSALAGGPGDTQYF
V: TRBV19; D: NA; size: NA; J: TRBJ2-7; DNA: TGTGCCAGTAGTATAAATCAGGGAGTGGAGCAGTACTTC; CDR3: CASSINQGVEQYF
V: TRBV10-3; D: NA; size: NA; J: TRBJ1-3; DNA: TGTGCCATCAGACCGACAGGCATCTCTGGAAACACCATATATTTT; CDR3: CAIRPTGISGNTIYF
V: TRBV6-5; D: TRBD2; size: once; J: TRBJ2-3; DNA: TGTGCCAGCAGTGGCGGGGGGGCATCAGATACGCAGTATTTT; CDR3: CASSGGGASDTQYF
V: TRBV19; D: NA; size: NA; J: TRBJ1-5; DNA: TGTGCCAGTAGTATAGCCCCCGGGGAGCGGCAGCCCCAGCATTTT; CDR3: CASSIAPGERQPQHF
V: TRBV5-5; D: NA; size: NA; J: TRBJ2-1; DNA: TGTGCCAGCAGCTTGGCCCGGCCGCCGGTTGAGCAGTTCTTC; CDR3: CASSLARPPVEQFF
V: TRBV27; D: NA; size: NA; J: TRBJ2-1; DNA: TGTGCCAGCAGTTTTAGCGAGAGCTCCTACAATGAGCAGTTCTTC; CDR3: CASSFSESSYNEQFF
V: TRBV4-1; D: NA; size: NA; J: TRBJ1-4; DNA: TGCGCCAGCAGCCAAGTAGGACTCCGGAATGAAAAACTGTTTTTT; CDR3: CASSQVGLRNEKLFF
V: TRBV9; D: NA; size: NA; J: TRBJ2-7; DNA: TGTGCCAGCAGCGTAGGGGGGGACTTTAACACCTACGAGCAGTACTTC; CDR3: CASSVGGDFNTYEQYF
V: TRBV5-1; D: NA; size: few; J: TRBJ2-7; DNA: TGCGCCAGCAGCTTACAGGGTCCCGCCGAGCAGTACTTC; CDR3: CASSLQGPAEQYF
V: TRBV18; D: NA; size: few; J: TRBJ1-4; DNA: TGTGCCAGCTCACCTCGGGACGGTGAGGAAAAACTGTTTTTT; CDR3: CASSPRDGEEKLFF
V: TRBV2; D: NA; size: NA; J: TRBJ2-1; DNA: TGTGCCGGGGGGTTCCAAACAGGGTACAATGAGCAGTTCTTC; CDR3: CAGGFQTGYNEQFF
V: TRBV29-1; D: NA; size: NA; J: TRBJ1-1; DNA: TGCAGCGCGCTCCAGGGCACTGAAGCTTTCTTT; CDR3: CSALQGTEAFF
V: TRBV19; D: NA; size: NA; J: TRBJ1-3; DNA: TGTGCCAGTAGCTTAGTCGGAAACACCATATATTTT; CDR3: CASSLVGNTIYF
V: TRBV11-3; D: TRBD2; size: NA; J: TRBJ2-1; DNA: TGTGCCAGCAGCTTAGGACTGGGACTAGCAGAGGAGCAGTTCTTC; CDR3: CASSLGLGLAEEQFF
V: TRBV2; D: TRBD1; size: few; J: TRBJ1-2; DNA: TGTGCCAGCAGCCGAGGACAGGGGATGGGCTATGGCTACACCTTC; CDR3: CASSRGQGMGYGYTF
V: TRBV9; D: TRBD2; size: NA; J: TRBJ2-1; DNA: TGTGCCAGCAGCGTAAACAAGCGGGGGGGCACCTACAATGAGCAGTTCTTC; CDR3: CASSVNKRGGTYNEQFF